A selection of T cell receptor beta chains follows, all from one sample in a study of PD-1 blockade in classical Hodgkin lymphoma. Generated by immunoSEQ multiplex PCR, the TCRdb table keeps only in-frame clones and is missing some. The data contain 13,000 to 15,000 clones, 80% to 90% of them seen just once; the ten biggest clones take up about 17%. The starting material was peripheral blood mononuclear cells (PBMCs), obtained before the fourth cycle of nivolumab. The receptors derive from a human donor with classical Hodgkin lymphoma. The CDR3 runs from the conserved cysteine through the conserved F or W. D genes are given only for firm matches. For some rows the clone size is stated as once, few or many, or as a class when expanded; others skip it.

CDR3 DNA | CDR3 protein | D gene | J gene | CDR3 length | V gene | clone size
TGTGCCAGCAGTGACTCGACGGGAGGGGGCACAGATACGCAGTATTTT | CASSDSTGGGTDTQYF | TRBD2 | TRBJ2-3 | 16 | TRBV6-4 | NA
TGCGCCAGCAGCCAAGATCAAGGGGGAAGCGCACCCCTCCACTTT | CASSQDQGGSAPLHF | NA | TRBJ1-6 | 15 | TRBV4-3 | large
TGTGCCAGCAGCCAGGGGCAGGGGGACGAGCAGTACTTC | CASSQGQGDEQYF | TRBD1 | TRBJ2-7 | 13 | TRBV4-2 | NA
TGTGCCACCGAGGACAGGGGAGAGACCCAGTACTTC | CATEDRGETQYF | TRBD1 | TRBJ2-5 | 12 | TRBV10-3 | NA
TGTGCCACCGCGAGGACAGTCTCCTACGAGCAGTACTTC | CATARTVSYEQYF | NA | TRBJ2-7 | 13 | TRBV7-9 | once
TGTGCTAGTGGCTGGAATGGACAGGGGAAGGTCAATGAGCAGTTCTTC | CASGWNGQGKVNEQFF | TRBD1 | TRBJ2-1 | 16 | TRBV12-5 | NA
TGTGCCAGTAGTATATTCGACGGCCCTCAGCATGGCTACACCTTC | CASSIFDGPQHGYTF | NA | TRBJ1-2 | 15 | TRBV19 | NA
TGTGCTAGCAGCTTAGGGAACAGGGATACAGATACGCAGTATTTT | CASSLGNRDTDTQYF | NA | TRBJ2-3 | 15 | TRBV7-7 | NA
TGTGCCAGCAGCTTAGTGGGCGGGGCGGGCTACGAGCAGTACTTC | CASSLVGGAGYEQYF | NA | TRBJ2-7 | 15 | TRBV7-2 | NA
TGCGCCAGCAGCCCCGGACAGGCGCGGTACAATGAGCAGTTCTTC | CASSPGQARYNEQFF | TRBD1 | TRBJ2-1 | 15 | TRBV4-3 | NA
TGCAGCGTTGGACAGGGGAACACTGAAGCTTTCTTT | CSVGQGNTEAFF | TRBD1 | TRBJ1-1 | 12 | TRBV29-1 | NA
TGTGCCAGCAATTTTCGTACTAGGGGCGCCGGGGAGCTGTTTTTT | CASNFRTRGAGELFF | NA | TRBJ2-2 | 15 | TRBV6-5 | NA
TGTGCCAGCAGTAACCGGGACCTTAATGAAAAACTGTTTTTT | CASSNRDLNEKLFF | NA | TRBJ1-4 | 14 | TRBV27 | NA
TGTGCCAGCAGTTTGGGCAGGGGGGATGGCTACACCTTC | CASSLGRGDGYTF | TRBD1 | TRBJ1-2 | 13 | TRBV28 | NA
TGTGCCAGTAGTATAGGTGGGACCGGCACAGATACGCAGTATTTT | CASSIGGTGTDTQYF | NA | TRBJ2-3 | 15 | TRBV19 | NA